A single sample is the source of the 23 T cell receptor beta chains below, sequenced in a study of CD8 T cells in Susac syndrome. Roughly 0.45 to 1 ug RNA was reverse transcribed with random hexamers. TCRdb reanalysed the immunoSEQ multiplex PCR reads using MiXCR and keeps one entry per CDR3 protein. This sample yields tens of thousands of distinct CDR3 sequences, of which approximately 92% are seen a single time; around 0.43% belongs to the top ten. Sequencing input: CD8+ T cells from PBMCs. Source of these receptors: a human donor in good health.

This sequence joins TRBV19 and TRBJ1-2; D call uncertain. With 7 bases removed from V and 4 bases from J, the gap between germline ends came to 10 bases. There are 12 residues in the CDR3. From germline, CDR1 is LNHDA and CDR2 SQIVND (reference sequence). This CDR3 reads CASKGRIYGYTF. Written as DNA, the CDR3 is TGTGCCAGTAAAGGCCGGATCTATGGCTACACCTTC.

CDR3 coding DNA: TGTGCCAGCAGTTTTGTGAGGGACATTCAAGAGACCCAGTACTTC. Its translation is CASSFVRDIQETQYF. V gene TRBV12-3 or TRBV12-4 combines with J gene TRBJ2-5, with a tentative D call TRBD1 (6 bases). Trimming took 3 bases from V and 2 from J, leaving 13 bases between them. The CDR3 contains 15 residues.

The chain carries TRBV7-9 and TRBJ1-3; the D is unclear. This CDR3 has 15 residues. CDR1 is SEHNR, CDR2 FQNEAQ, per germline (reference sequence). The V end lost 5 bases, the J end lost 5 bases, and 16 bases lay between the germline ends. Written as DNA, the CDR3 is TGTGCCAGCAGCCCTCCGGGTCCTGCTAGAAACACCATATATTTT. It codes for CASSPPGPARNTIYF.

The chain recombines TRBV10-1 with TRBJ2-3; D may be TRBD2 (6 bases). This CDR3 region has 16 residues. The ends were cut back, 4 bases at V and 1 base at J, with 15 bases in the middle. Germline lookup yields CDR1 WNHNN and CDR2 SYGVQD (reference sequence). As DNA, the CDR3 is TGCGCCAGCAGTGGCGGTCGGGGACTTCGCACAGATACGCAGTATTTT. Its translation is CASSGGRGLRTDTQYF.

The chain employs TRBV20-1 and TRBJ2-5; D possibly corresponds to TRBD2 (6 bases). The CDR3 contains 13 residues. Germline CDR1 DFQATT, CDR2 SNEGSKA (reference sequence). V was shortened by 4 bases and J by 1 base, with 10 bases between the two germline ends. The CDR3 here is CSATGLLQETQYF. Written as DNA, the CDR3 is TGCAGTGCTACGGGACTCCTCCAAGAGACCCAGTACTTC.

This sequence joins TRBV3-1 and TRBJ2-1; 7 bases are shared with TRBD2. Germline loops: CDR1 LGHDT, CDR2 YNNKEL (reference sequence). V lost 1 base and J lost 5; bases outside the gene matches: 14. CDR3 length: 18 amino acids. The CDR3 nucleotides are TGTGCCAGCAGCCAAGGGGAACGGGACTACCTGACTGACAATGAGCAGTTCTTC. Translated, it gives CASSQGERDYLTDNEQFF.

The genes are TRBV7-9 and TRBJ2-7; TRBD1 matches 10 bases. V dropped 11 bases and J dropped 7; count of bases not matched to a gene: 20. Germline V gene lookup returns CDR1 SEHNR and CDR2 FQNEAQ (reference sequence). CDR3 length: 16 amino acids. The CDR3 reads CALPRDRGKGWGEQYF. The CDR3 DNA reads TGTGCCCTACCTCGGGACAGGGGTAAGGGATGGGGGGAGCAGTACTTC.

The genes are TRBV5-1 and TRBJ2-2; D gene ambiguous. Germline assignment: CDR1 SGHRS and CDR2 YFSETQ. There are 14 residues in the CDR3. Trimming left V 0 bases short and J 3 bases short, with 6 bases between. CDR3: CASSLEGYTGELFF. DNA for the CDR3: TGCGCCAGCAGCTTGGAAGGATACACCGGGGAGCTGTTTTTT.

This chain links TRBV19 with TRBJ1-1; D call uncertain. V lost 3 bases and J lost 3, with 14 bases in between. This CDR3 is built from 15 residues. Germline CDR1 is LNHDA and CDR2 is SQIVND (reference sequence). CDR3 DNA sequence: TGTGCCAGTAGTATCAAACGGTGGATTGACACTGAAGCTTTCTTT. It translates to CASSIKRWIDTEAFF.

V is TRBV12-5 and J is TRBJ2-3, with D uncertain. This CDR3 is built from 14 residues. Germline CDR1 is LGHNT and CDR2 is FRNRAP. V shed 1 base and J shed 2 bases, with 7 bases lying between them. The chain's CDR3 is CASGLGYNTDTQYF. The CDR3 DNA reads TGTGCTAGTGGTTTGGGCTATAACACAGATACGCAGTATTTT.

The CDR3 region is CASSKVPDMNTEAFF. The CDR3 region has the DNA TGTGCCAGCAGCAAAGTCCCGGATATGAACACTGAAGCTTTCTTT. This sequence joins TRBV21-1 and TRBJ1-1; the table's D call, TRBD1, has no DNA check behind it. TRBV21-1 is flagged as a pseudogene. The CDR3 loop spans 15 amino acids.

The CDR3 sequence: CASSTAGTSTDTQYF. DNA for the CDR3: TGTGCCAGCAGTACAGCGGGTACTAGCACAGATACGCAGTATTTT. The chain employs TRBV6-5 and TRBJ2-3; a possible D gene is TRBD2 (6 bases). V was shortened by 5 bases and J by 0 bases, with 12 bases between the two germline ends. Germline V lookup: CDR1 MNHEY, CDR2 SVGAGI. The CDR3 consists of 15 residues.

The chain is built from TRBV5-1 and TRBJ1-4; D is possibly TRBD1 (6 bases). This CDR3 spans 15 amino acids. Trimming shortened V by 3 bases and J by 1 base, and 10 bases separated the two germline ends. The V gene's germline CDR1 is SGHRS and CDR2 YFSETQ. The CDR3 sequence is CASSSLDRTNEKLFF. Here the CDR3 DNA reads TGCGCCAGCAGCTCCTTGGACAGAACTAATGAAAAACTGTTTTTT.

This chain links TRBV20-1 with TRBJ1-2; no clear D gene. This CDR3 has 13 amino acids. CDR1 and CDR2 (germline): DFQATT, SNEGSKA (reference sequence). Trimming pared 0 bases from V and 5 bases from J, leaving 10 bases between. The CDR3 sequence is CSARDHTAYGYTF. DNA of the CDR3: TGCAGTGCTAGAGATCATACAGCATATGGCTACACCTTC.

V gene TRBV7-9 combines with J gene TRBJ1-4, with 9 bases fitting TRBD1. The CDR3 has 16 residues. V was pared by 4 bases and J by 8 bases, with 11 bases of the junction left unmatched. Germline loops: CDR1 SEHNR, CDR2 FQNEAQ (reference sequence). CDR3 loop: CASSSDRGFPREKLFF. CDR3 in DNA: TGTGCCAGCAGCTCGGACAGGGGCTTCCCTCGGGAAAAACTGTTTTTT.

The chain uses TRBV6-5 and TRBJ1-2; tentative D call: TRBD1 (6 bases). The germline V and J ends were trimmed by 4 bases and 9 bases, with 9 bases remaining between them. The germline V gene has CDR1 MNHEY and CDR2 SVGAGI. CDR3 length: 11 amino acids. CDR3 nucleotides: TGTGCCAGCAGTTCGGACAGCAGCTACACCTTC. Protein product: CASSSDSSYTF.

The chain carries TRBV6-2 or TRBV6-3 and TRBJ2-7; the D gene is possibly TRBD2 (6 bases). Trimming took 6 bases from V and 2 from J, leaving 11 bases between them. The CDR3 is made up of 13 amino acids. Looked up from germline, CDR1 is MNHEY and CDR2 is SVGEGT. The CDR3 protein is CASSAGSAYEQYF. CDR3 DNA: TGTGCCAGCAGCGCGGGAAGTGCCTACGAGCAGTACTTC.

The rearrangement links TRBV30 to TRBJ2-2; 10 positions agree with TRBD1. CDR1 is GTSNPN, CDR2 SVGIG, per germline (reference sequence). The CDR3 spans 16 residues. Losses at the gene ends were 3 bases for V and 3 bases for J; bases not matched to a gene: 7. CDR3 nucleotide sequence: TGTGCCTGGAGCGGCTTTGGGACAGGGGACACCGGGGAGCTGTTTTTT. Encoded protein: CAWSGFGTGDTGELFF.

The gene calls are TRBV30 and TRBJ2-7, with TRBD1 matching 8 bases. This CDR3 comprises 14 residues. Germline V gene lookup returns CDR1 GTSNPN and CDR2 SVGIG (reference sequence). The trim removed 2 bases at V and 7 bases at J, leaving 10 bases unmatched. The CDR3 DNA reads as TGTGCCTGGAGTCCCGGGACAGGCCTGGAAGAGCAGTACTTC. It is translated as CAWSPGTGLEEQYF.

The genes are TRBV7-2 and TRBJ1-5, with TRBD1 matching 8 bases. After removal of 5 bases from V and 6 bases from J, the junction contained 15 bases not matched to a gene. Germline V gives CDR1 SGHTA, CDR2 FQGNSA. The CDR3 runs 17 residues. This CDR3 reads CASSIPRTGPKGQPQHF. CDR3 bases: TGTGCCAGCAGCATCCCCCGGACAGGGCCCAAGGGTCAGCCCCAGCATTTT.

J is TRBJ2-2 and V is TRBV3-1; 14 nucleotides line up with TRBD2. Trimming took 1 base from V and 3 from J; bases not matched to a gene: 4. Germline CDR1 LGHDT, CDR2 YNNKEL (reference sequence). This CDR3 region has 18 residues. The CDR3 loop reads CASSQGGLAGAHTGELFF. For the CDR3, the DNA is TGTGCCAGCAGCCAAGGGGGACTAGCGGGAGCCCACACCGGGGAGCTGTTTTTT.

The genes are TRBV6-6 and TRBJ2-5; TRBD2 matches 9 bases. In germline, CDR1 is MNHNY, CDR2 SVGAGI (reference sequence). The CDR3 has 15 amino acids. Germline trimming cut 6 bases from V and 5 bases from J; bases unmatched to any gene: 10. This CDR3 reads CASSPGGRAWETQYF. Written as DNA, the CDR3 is TGTGCCAGCAGCCCGGGCGGGAGGGCCTGGGAGACCCAGTACTTC.

The CDR3 region has the DNA TGCGCCAGCAGCTTGGGCGAAATCAGCGAGCAGTACTTC. Translation gives CASSLGEISEQYF. The gene calls are TRBV5-1 and TRBJ2-7; D gene ambiguous. This CDR3 contains 13 residues. CDR1 SGHRS and CDR2 YFSETQ come from the germline V gene. V gave up 0 bases and J gave up 6 bases, with 10 bases separating them.